The source of this TCR beta chain is a study of blood T cell repertoires in COVID-19. At the level of the study: Samples representing acute and convalescent COVID-19 were sourced from the United States, Italy and Spain.

Original methodology: Scientists estimated how many nucleated cells there were by amplifying reference gene primers. Profiling relied on immunoSEQ multiplex PCR, and the TCRdb table lists in-frame clones only, not all of them. V, J and clone size are taken as reported in that table, and D and trimming were inferred from the DNA itself. The sample has about 96,000 clones; approximately 88% are singletons. This clone occurred once. The clonotype was recovered from a woman aged 60 to 75 with acute or convalescent COVID-19. The sequenced sample consisted of peripheral blood.

The CDR3 is CATSIGTGDTGNTIYF. The CDR3 DNA follows: TGTGCCACCAGCATCGGGACAGGGGATACTGGAAACACCATATATTTT. This chain connects TRBV15 to TRBJ1-3; 10 bases line up with TRBD1. Germline CDR1 and CDR2: LNHNV and YYDKDF (reference sequence). The V and J ends lost 4 bases and 2 bases, in that order; junction bases with no gene match: 5. This CDR3 is 16 amino acids long. Together with reference TRBV15 and TRBJ1-3, the CDR3 gives the full variable domain: DAMVIQNPRYQVTQFGKPVTLSCSQTLNHNVMYWYQQKSSQAPKLLFHYYDKDFNNEADTPDNFQSRRPNTSFCFLDIRSPGLGDTAMYLCATSIGTGDTGNTIYFGEGSWLTVV.